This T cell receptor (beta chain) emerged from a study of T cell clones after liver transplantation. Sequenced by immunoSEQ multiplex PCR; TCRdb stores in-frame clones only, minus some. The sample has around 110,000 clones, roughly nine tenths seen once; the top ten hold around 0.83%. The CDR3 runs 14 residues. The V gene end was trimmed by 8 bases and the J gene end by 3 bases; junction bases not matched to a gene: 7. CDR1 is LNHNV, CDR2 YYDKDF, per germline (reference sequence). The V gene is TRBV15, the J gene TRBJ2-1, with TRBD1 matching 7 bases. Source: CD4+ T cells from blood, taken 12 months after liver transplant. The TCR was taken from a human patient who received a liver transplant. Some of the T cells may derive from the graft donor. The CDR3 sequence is CATRDREIYNEQFF. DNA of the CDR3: TGTGCCACCCGCGACAGGGAAATCTACAATGAGCAGTTCTTC.